Sequencing of this T cell receptor (beta chain) was carried out in a study of CD8 T cells in Susac syndrome. Trimming took 1 base from V and 1 from J, leaving 7 bases between them. CDR3 size: 13 residues. Germline assignment: CDR1 GTSNPN and CDR2 SVGIG (reference sequence). This clonotype was seen more than once but under ten times. Reverse transcription of about 0.5 to 1 ug RNA was carried out with random hexamers. immunoSEQ multiplex PCR amplified TCR beta CDR3 across 54 Vbeta, 13 Jbeta. TCRdb itself ran the immunoSEQ multiplex PCR reads through MiXCR, one entry per CDR3 protein. This repertoire shows about 83,000 distinct CDR3 sequences, just under 95% found once; its top ten account for 0.46%. Sequencing of TCR beta was performed on blood CD8+ and CD4+ T cells.

The sequenced sample was CD8+ T cells from PBMCs. The clonotype comes from a human donor with Susac syndrome. V gene TRBV30 combines with J gene TRBJ1-1, with a possible D match to TRBD1 (5 bases). CDR3 sequence: CAWSDGANTEAFF. The CDR3 DNA reads as TGTGCCTGGAGTGACGGGGCGAACACTGAAGCTTTCTTT. Full variable domain (remainder filled in from reference TRBV30 and TRBJ1-1): SQTIHQWPATLVQPVGSPLSLECTVEGTSNPNLYWYRQAAGRGLQLLFYSVGIGQISSEVPQNLSASRPQDRQFILSSKKLLLSDSGFYLCAWSDGANTEAFFGQGTRLTVV.